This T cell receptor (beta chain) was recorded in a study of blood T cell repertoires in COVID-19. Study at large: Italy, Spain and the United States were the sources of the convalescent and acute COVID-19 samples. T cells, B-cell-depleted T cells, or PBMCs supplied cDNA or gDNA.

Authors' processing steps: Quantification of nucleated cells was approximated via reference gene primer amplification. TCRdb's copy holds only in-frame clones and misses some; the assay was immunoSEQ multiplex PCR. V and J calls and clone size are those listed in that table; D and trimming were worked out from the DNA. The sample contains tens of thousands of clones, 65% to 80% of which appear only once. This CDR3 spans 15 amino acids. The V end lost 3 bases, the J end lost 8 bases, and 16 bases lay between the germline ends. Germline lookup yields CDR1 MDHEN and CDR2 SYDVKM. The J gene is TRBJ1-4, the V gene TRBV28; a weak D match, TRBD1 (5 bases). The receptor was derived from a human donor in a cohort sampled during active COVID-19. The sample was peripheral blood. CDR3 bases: TGTGCCAGCAGTTTGCCGACCAGGGCAGAAGAAAAACTGTTTTTT. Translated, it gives CASSLPTRAEEKLFF.